The T cell receptor beta chain under discussion was sequenced for a study of blood T cell repertoires in COVID-19. Study-level background: T cells, B-cell-depleted T cells, or PBMCs provided the cDNA or gDNA that served as material.

Here immunoSEQ multiplex PCR was the method, and the copy in TCRdb shows in-frame clones only, minus some. In the table there are about 170,000 clones, around 78% of which are singletons. From germline, CDR1 is MNHEY and CDR2 SMNVEV (reference sequence). The CDR3 is 14 residues long. Trimming cost V 5 bases and J 1 base; bases outside gene matches: 3. Clinical histories supplied by participants themselves formed the basis of cohort assignment. Recovered status in Cohort 3 required two negative PCRs, clearance, or symptom resolution. This sequence originates from a woman aged 45-59 years who had recovered from COVID-19. This chain uses TRBV27 with TRBJ2-3; 7 nucleotides agree with TRBD2. Sequenced: PBMCs or T cells enriched from blood (not recorded which). The CDR3 DNA reads as TGTGCCAGCAGTAAGCGGGGAGGCACAGATACGCAGTATTTT. It yields the protein CASSKRGGTDTQYF.